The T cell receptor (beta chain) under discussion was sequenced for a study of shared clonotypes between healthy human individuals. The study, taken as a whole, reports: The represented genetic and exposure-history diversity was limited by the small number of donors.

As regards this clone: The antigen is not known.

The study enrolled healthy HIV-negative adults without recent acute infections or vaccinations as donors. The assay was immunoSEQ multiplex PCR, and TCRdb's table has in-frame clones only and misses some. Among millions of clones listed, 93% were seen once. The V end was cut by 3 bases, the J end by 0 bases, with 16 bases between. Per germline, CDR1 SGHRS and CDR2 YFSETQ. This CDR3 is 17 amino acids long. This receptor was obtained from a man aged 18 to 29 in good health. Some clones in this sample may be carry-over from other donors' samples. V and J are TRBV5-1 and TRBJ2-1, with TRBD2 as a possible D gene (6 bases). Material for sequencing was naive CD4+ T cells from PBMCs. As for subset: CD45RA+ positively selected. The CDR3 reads CASSSRGGTSSYNEQFF. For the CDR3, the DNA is TGCGCCAGCAGCTCCAGAGGAGGGACGAGCTCCTACAATGAGCAGTTCTTC. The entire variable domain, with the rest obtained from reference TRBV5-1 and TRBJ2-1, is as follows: KAGVTQTPRYLIKTRGQQVTLSCSPISGHRSVSWYQQTPGQGLQFLFEYFSETQRNKGNFPGRFSGRQFSNSRSEMNVSTLELGDSALYLCASSSRGGTSSYNEQFFGPGTRLTVL.